The source of this TCR beta chain is a study of T cell responses to AZD1222 COVID-19 vaccine. Sequencing used immunoSEQ multiplex PCR; TCRdb keeps in-frame clones, though not all of them. The sample consists of tens of thousands of clones, approximately 80% of them appearing once. The receptor comes from an adult in good health. This sample comprised peripheral blood, obtained on day 0 of AZD1222 vaccination.

For the CDR3, the DNA is TGTGCCAGTAGTAGTGGTCTAGCGGCCTACGAGCAGTACTTC. It is translated as CASSSGLAAYEQYF. This rearrangement joins TRBV19 to TRBJ2-7; 7 nucleotides match TRBD2. CDR1 and CDR2 (germline): LNHDA, SQIVND (reference sequence). This CDR3 is built from 14 residues. V lost 4 bases to trimming and J lost 2 bases; unmatched junction nucleotides: 5.